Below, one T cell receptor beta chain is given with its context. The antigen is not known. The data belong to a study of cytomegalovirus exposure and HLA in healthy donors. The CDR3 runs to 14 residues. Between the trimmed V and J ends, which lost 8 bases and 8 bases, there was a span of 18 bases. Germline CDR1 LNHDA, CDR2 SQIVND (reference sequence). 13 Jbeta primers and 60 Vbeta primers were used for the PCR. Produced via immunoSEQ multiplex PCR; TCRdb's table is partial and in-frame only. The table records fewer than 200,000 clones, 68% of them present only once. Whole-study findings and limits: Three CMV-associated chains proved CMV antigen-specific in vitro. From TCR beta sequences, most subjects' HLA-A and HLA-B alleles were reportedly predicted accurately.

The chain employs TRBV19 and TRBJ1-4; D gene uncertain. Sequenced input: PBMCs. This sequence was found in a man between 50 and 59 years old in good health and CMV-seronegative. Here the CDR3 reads CASVNSGRGEKLFF. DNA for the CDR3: TGTGCCAGTGTAAATTCCGGGAGAGGCGAAAAACTGTTTTTT.